This entry describes one T cell receptor (beta chain). The antigen is not known. In patients aged 18 to 65, hyperthyroidism was newly diagnosed, with duration under 2 months. Researchers took RNA transcripts and amplified the TCR beta CDR3 regions from them. Researchers ran a first-round RT-PCR on the TCR CDR3 using the HTBI primer set. TCRdb re-analysed the multiplex PCR reads in MiXCR, keeping a single row per CDR3 protein. The table shows about 710,000 distinct CDR3 sequences, with approximately 16% occurring only once. This record belongs to a study of T cells in Graves' hyperthyroidism and ophthalmopathy. Study conclusions and caveats: Ophthalmopathy could be told apart from stable hyperthyroidism with a 13 V-J model. Blood held most thyroid clonotypes expanded above 0.001 frequency.

Between the trimmed V and J ends, which lost 0 bases and 1 base, there was a span of 10 bases. CDR3 length: 16 amino acids. In germline, CDR1 is SEHNR, CDR2 FQNEAQ (reference sequence). The sequence derives from a man aged 18 to 29 with Graves' hyperthyroidism. The sample was blood. The gene calls are TRBV7-9 and TRBJ1-3; D is perhaps TRBD1 (5 bases). The CDR3 region has the DNA TGTGCCAGCAGCTTAGCGAGCGGGGGGTCTGGAAACACCATATATTTT. Translating gives CASSLASGGSGNTIYF.